These T cell receptor beta chains were read from a single sample in a study of blood T cell repertoires in COVID-19. Measured with immunoSEQ multiplex PCR; TCRdb has only the in-frame clones, and not every one. The sample carries some 97,000 clones, around four fifths recorded once. The source material was peripheral blood. All receptors derive from a woman aged 70 to 79 with acute or convalescent COVID-19. Each CDR3 is given with its conserved first and last residue.

V: TRBV7-9; J: TRBJ1-5; CDR3: CASSSLTGLQPQHF
V: TRBV5-1; J: TRBJ1-1; CDR3: CASSREGNTEAFF
V: TRBV4-2; J: TRBJ2-5; CDR3: CASSQEGRLAGYQETQYF
V: TRBV18; J: TRBJ1-6; CDR3: CASSPQGQGPIYNSPLHF
V: TRBV18; J: TRBJ1-1; CDR3: CASSPPGGLSALSSF
V: TRBV27; J: TRBJ2-4; CDR3: CASSFAGENIQYF
V: TRBV19; J: TRBJ1-2; CDR3: CASSIIAEENYGYTF
V: TRBV7-6; J: TRBJ1-1; CDR3: CASSLSTDTEAFF
V: TRBV6-6; J: TRBJ1-1; CDR3: CASTNSGGAFF
V: TRBV3-1/TRBV3-2; J: TRBJ2-7; CDR3: CASSQRGRDEQYF
V: TRBV11-2; J: TRBJ2-3; CDR3: CASSLQPDSNTDTQYF
V: TRBV2; J: TRBJ2-5; CDR3: CASSDMETQYF
V: TRBV19; J: TRBJ2-5; CDR3: CASTGLAGAQETQYF
V: TRBV30; J: TRBJ1-1; CDR3: CAWSGHGGWGGSEAFF
V: TRBV12-3/TRBV12-4; J: TRBJ1-2; CDR3: CASSAVSYGYTF
V: TRBV6-5; J: TRBJ1-3; CDR3: CASNAGSGNTIYF
V: TRBV6-1; J: TRBJ1-4; CDR3: CASRRTGNEKLFF
V: TRBV24-1; J: TRBJ1-2; CDR3: CATSDPNRDRYTF
V: TRBV5-6; J: TRBJ1-3; CDR3: CASSLASGGPGNTIYF
V: TRBV25-1; J: TRBJ2-5; CDR3: CARKTTLRDRGRETQYF
V: TRBV6-2/TRBV6-3; J: TRBJ2-5; CDR3: CASSYNRRGARETQYF
V: TRBV3-1/TRBV3-2; J: TRBJ1-1; CDR3: CASSQYSGAGENTEAFF
V: TRBV4-2; J: TRBJ2-3; CDR3: CASSQEGRDTDTQYF
V: TRBV7-2; J: TRBJ1-5; CDR3: CASSFGQEINQPQHF
V: TRBV5-5; J: TRBJ1-4; CDR3: CASSTGRANEKLFF
V: TRBV5-1; J: TRBJ1-1; CDR3: CASSLITGIPEAFF
V: TRBV18; J: TRBJ1-6; CDR3: CASSPGTEPQTLHF
V: TRBV5-5; J: TRBJ2-6; CDR3: CASSWGVSGANVLTF
V: TRBV5-6; J: TRBJ1-6; CDR3: CASSLVLGASRYNSPLHF
V: TRBV3-1/TRBV3-2; J: TRBJ1-1; CDR3: CASSPAGTGGFEAFF
V: TRBV12-5; J: TRBJ1-4; CDR3: CASGLGTENEKLFF
V: TRBV29-1; J: TRBJ1-1; CDR3: CSVEEGGDTEAFF
V: TRBV18; J: TRBJ1-1; CDR3: CASSASLSRGTEAFF
V: TRBV3-1/TRBV3-2; J: TRBJ2-1; CDR3: CASERTGNNEQFF
V: TRBV6-5; J: TRBJ1-2; CDR3: CASSPGLKVYYTF
V: TRBV3-1/TRBV3-2; J: TRBJ1-3; CDR3: CASSLTGAGNTIYF
V: TRBV11-2; J: TRBJ2-7; CDR3: CASSLDLLSSYEQYF
V: TRBV4-1; J: TRBJ2-1; CDR3: CASSQKPLAGLNSYNEQFF
V: TRBV9; J: TRBJ1-1; CDR3: CASNLEGVNTEAFF
V: TRBV11-2; J: TRBJ2-6; CDR3: CASSPVAGSGANVLTF